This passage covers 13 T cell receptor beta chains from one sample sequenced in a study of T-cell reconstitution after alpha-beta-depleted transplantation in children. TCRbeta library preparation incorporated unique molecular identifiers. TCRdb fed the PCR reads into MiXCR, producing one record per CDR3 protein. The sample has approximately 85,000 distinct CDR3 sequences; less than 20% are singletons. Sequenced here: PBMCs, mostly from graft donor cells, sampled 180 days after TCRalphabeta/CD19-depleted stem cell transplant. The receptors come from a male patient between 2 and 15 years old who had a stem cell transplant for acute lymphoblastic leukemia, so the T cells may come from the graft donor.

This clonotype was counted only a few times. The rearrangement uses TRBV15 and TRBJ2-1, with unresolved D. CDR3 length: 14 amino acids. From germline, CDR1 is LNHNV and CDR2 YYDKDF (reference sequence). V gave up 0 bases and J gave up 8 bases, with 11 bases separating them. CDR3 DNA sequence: TGTGCCACCAGCAGAGATTTCGCGATGGATGAGCAGTTCTTC. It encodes CATSRDFAMDEQFF. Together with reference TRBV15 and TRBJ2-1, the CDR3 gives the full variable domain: DAMVIQNPRYQVTQFGKPVTLSCSQTLNHNVMYWYQQKSSQAPKLLFHYYDKDFNNEADTPDNFQSRRPNTSFCFLDIRSPGLGDTAMYLCATSRDFAMDEQFFGPGTRLTVL.

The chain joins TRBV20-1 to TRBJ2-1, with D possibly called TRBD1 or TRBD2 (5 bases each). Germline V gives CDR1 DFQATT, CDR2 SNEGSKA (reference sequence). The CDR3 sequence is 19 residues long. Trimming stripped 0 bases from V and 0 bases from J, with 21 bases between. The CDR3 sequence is CSARDRWVPGTSSYNEQFF. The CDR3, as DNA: TGCAGTGCTAGAGATCGTTGGGTGCCCGGGACCAGCTCCTACAATGAGCAGTTCTTC.

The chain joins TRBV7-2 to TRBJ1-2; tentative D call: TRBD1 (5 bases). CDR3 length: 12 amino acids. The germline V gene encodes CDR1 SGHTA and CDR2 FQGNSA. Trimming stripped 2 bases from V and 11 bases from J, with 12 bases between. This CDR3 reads CASSLTARGYTF. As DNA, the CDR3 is TGTGCCAGCAGCTTAACAGCGAGGGGTTACACCTTC.

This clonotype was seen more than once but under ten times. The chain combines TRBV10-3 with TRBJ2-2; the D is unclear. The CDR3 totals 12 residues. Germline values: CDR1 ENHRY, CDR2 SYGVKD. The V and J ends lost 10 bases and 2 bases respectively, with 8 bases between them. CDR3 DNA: TGTGCCAGTCAACCAAACACCGGGGAGCTGTTTTTT. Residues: CASQPNTGELFF.

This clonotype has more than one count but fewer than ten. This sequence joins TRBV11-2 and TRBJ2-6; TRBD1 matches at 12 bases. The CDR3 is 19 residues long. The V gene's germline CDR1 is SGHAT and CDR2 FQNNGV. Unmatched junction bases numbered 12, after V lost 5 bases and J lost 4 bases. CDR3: CASSAESGQGAGGANVLTF. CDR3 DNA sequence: TGTGCCAGCAGCGCAGAATCGGGACAGGGGGCGGGCGGGGCCAACGTCCTGACTTTC.

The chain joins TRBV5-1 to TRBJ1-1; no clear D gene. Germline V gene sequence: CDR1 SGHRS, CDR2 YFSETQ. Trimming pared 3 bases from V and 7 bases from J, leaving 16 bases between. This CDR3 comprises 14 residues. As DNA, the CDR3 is TGCGCCAGCAGCTGGAGTTCTGGGAGTGATGAAGCTTTCTTT. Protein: CASSWSSGSDEAFF.

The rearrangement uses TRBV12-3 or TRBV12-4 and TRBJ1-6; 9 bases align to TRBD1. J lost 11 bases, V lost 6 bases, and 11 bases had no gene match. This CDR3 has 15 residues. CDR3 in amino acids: CASSPGDRVRTPLHF. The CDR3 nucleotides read TGTGCCAGCAGCCCTGGGGACAGGGTCAGGACACCCCTCCACTTT.

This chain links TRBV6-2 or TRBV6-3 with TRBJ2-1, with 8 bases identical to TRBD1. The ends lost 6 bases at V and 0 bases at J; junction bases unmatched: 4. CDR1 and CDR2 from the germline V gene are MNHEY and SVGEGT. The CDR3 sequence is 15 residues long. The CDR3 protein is CASRLTGDSYNEQFF. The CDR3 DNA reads TGTGCCAGCAGACTGACAGGGGACTCCTACAATGAGCAGTTCTTC.

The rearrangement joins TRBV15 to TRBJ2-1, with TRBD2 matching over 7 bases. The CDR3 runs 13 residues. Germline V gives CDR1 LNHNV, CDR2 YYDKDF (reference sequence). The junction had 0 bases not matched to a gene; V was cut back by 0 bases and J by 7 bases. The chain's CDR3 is CATSRDSGNEQFF. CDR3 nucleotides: TGTGCCACCAGCAGAGATAGCGGGAATGAGCAGTTCTTC.

CDR3 nucleotides: TGTGCCAGCCCACATCAGCCCCAGCATTTT. It yields the protein CASPHQPQHF. This chain connects TRBV6-5 to TRBJ1-5; D is unclear. V lost 8 bases, J lost 5 bases, and 4 bases lay in between. The CDR3 length is 10 residues. Germline CDR1 is MNHEY and CDR2 is SVGAGI.

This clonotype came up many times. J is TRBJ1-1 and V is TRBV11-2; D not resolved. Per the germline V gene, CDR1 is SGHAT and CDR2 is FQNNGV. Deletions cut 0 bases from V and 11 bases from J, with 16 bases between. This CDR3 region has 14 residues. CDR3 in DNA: TGTGCCAGCAGCTTAGATCCCGGGATCAGTTCGGCTTTCTTT. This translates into CASSLDPGISSAFF.

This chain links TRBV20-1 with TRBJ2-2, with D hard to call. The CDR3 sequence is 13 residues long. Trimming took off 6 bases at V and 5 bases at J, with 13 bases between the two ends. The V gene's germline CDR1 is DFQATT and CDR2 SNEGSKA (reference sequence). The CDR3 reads CSALAWGTGELFF. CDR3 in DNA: TGCAGTGCCCTGGCCTGGGGAACCGGGGAGCTGTTTTTT.

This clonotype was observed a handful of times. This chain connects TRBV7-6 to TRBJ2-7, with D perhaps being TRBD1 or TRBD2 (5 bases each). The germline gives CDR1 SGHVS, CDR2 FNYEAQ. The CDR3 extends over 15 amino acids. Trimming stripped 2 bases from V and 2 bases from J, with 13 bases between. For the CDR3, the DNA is TGTGCCAGCAGCTTATCTAGCCAGGGCCCCTACGAGCAGTACTTC. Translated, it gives CASSLSSQGPYEQYF.